This T cell receptor beta chain was sequenced during a study of breast tumors, draining lymph nodes, adjacent tissues. The CDR3 is 14 residues long. V lost 2 bases, J lost 2 bases, and 9 bases lay in between. Germline V gene sequence: CDR1 GTSNPN, CDR2 SVGIG (reference sequence). This clonotype was detected ten times or more. Antigen unknown. TCRdb used MiXCR to reprocess the multiplex PCR reads, holding one entry per CDR3 protein. The profile shows over 10,000 distinct CDR3 sequences, just over 70% of them singletons. Study conclusions and caveats: Tumor TCR diversity was below lymph nodes but above nontumor tissue.

The specimen was tumor-adjacent breast tissue. The chain carries TRBV30 and TRBJ2-2; D gene ambiguous. The clonotype comes from a female donor with breast cancer. Some clones in this sample may be carry-over from other donors' samples. The CDR3 nucleotides read TGTGCCTGGAGTCTCAACACAAACACCGGGGAGCTGTTTTTT. Amino acids: CAWSLNTNTGELFF.